What follows describes a single TCR beta chain. As yet, its antigen is unknown. Each tumor contributed about 20-55 mg of diced tissue. This entry comes from a study of early stage breast cancer tumors. Study background: Most invasive tumors, about 75% of the 16, were ER+/PR+/HER2-. Study-level findings and limits: Tumor and normal breast were distinguished via blood comparison in about 85% of the 16 patients.

Libraries were prepared by immunoSEQ multiplex PCR; TCRdb keeps only in-frame clonotypes and omits some of them. The sample includes nearly 25,000 clones, about 70% of them seen just once. This CDR3 has 20 residues. Germline values: CDR1 SGHAT, CDR2 FQNNGV. The trim removed 0 bases at V and 2 bases at J, leaving 8 bases unmatched. This clonotype was sampled from a person between 55 and 70 years old with breast cancer. Sequences were obtained from breast tumor tissue. V is TRBV11-2 and J is TRBJ2-3, with 16 bases fitting TRBD2. CDR3 sequence reads: CASSLEGGLAGGQYTDTQYF. CDR3 coding DNA: TGTGCCAGCAGCTTAGAGGGGGGACTAGCGGGAGGGCAATACACAGATACGCAGTATTTT.